The 21 T cell receptor beta chains reported below all come from one sample, sequenced in a study of cytomegalovirus exposure and HLA in healthy donors. Primers: 60 Vbeta forward and 13 Jbeta reverse. Data came from immunoSEQ multiplex PCR; TCRdb stores just in-frame clones and leaves some out. The repertoire holds approximately 190,000 clones, with about 84% as singletons. The sequencing sample was made of PBMCs. The receptors were gathered from a woman in her 30s in good health and CMV-seropositive.

This clone was detected a few times. The CDR3, as DNA: TGCAGCGTTGTAGGACTAGAAGCCGAGCAGTACTTC. Encoded protein: CSVVGLEAEQYF. The J gene is TRBJ2-7, the V gene TRBV29-1, with TRBD2 identical over 7 bases. Germline CDR1 is SQVTM and CDR2 is ANQGSEA. This CDR3 has 12 residues. With 4 bases clipped from V and 6 bases from J, the junction kept 6 bases outside the gene matches.

The chain combines TRBV27 with TRBJ2-3, with 8 nucleotides matching TRBD1. The CDR3 runs to 15 residues. Germline CDR1 is MNHEY and CDR2 is SMNVEV (reference sequence). The V segment lost 5 bases and the J segment 10 bases; nucleotides outside the gene matches: 14. The CDR3 DNA reads TGTGCCAGCAGTAGGACAGGGACCCCCCGTGCCGCGCAGTATTTT. Its translation is CASSRTGTPRAAQYF.

This clone showed up just a few times. CDR3 coding DNA: TGTGCCAGCAGCTTAGGGCGGGGGTGGCATACGCAGTATTTT. Translated: CASSLGRGWHTQYF. The V call is TRBV11-2, the J call TRBJ2-3, with 7 bases aligning to TRBD2. The V segment lost 1 base and the J segment 7 bases; nucleotides outside the gene matches: 5. Germline CDR1 and CDR2: SGHAT and FQNNGV. CDR3 size: 14 residues.

This clone came up a few times. The J gene is TRBJ1-1, the V gene TRBV19; D might be TRBD1 (6 bases). CDR3 length: 15 amino acids. Trimming cost V 3 bases and J 1 base, with 12 bases left between them. The germline V gene has CDR1 LNHDA and CDR2 SQIVND (reference sequence). The CDR3 loop is CASSILTGQNTEAFF. The CDR3 DNA reads TGTGCCAGTAGTATTTTGACAGGCCAGAACACTGAAGCTTTCTTT.

V gene TRBV5-1 combines with J gene TRBJ2-7; D possibly corresponds to TRBD1 (5 bases). The CDR3 length is 14 residues. Germline V gene sequence: CDR1 SGHRS, CDR2 YFSETQ. V lost 0 bases, J lost 5 bases, and 12 bases lay in between. Here the CDR3 reads CASSLDARVDEQYF. For the CDR3, the DNA is TGCGCCAGCAGCTTGGATGCCAGGGTAGACGAGCAGTACTTC.

This chain's CDR3 is CSAGVGEKLFF. CDR3 nucleotide sequence: TGCAGTGCAGGGGTGGGGGAAAAACTGTTTTTT. The chain recombines TRBV20-1 with TRBJ1-4; a possible D gene is TRBD1 (5 bases). CDR3 length: 11 amino acids. V was shortened by 6 bases and J by 8 bases, with 10 bases between the two germline ends. Germline V gene lookup returns CDR1 DFQATT and CDR2 SNEGSKA (reference sequence).

The V and J genes are TRBV28 and TRBJ2-3; a weak D match, TRBD1 (5 bases). The CDR3 length is 14 residues. Germline V gene lookup returns CDR1 MDHEN and CDR2 SYDVKM. The germline V and J ends were trimmed by 5 bases and 3 bases, with 12 bases remaining between them. The CDR3 DNA sequence: TGTGCCAGCAGTCCCCTTCCAGGGACAGATACGCAGTATTTT. This codes for CASSPLPGTDTQYF.

This chain uses TRBV27 with TRBJ1-6; TRBD1 aligns across 8 bases. This CDR3 is 19 amino acids long. V trimming: 4 bases; J trimming: 5 bases; junction bases outside the gene matches: 16. From germline, CDR1 is MNHEY and CDR2 SMNVEV (reference sequence). The CDR3 coding sequence is TGTGCCAGCAGTTCCACAGGGCCACAGGGGGGCGCGCATAATTCACCCCTCCACTTT. It translates to CASSSTGPQGGAHNSPLHF.

A single count supports this clone. The chain joins TRBV5-1 to TRBJ2-7; TRBD1 might be the D (6 bases). Trimming removed 4 bases at V and 5 bases at J, with 16 bases between. The CDR3 runs 14 residues. Germline lookup yields CDR1 SGHRS and CDR2 YFSETQ. The CDR3 here is CASSNNIGQNEQYF. In nucleotides, the CDR3 is TGCGCCAGCAGCAATAACATAGGACAGAACGAGCAGTACTTC.

The chain is built from TRBV28 and TRBJ1-5; D perhaps matches TRBD1 (5 bases). The CDR3 covers 17 residues. Germline CDR1 is MDHEN and CDR2 is SYDVKM. V was cut by 2 bases and J by 0 bases, with 14 bases left in between. CDR3 in DNA: TGTGCCAGCAGTTTAGGGGCAGGGATCAATAGCAATCAGCCCCAGCATTTT. Translation: CASSLGAGINSNQPQHF.

Here the CDR3 DNA reads TGCAGTGCTAGAGGACAGGGCGAGCAGTTCTTC. It is translated as CSARGQGEQFF. This rearrangement joins TRBV20-1 to TRBJ2-1, with 7 bases that match TRBD1. The CDR3 length is 11 residues. Germline CDR1 DFQATT, CDR2 SNEGSKA (reference sequence). With 1 base clipped from V and 10 bases from J, the junction kept 1 base outside the gene matches.

J is TRBJ2-7 and V is TRBV27; 8 nucleotides agree with TRBD2. Trimming cost V 3 bases and J 1 base; bases outside gene matches: 5. Germline CDR1 is MNHEY and CDR2 is SMNVEV (reference sequence). This CDR3 has 15 residues. The CDR3 here is CASSFLAGGSYEQYF. CDR3 nucleotide sequence: TGTGCCAGCAGTTTTCTGGCGGGAGGATCCTACGAGCAGTACTTC.

The chain combines TRBV29-1 with TRBJ2-1, with 7 bases lining up with TRBD1. The CDR3 is 12 residues long. J was trimmed by 8 bases and V by 2 bases; bases with no gene match: 3. Per germline, CDR1 SQVTM and CDR2 ANQGSEA. As DNA, the CDR3 is TGCAGCGTTGAAAAGACAGGGTATGAGCAGTTCTTC. Amino acids: CSVEKTGYEQFF.

The genes are TRBV7-2 and TRBJ2-3; D not certain. Trimming shortened V by 0 bases and J by 6 bases, and 22 bases separated the two germline ends. Germline CDR1 is SGHTA and CDR2 is FQGNSA. The CDR3 contains 18 residues. The CDR3 nucleotides read TGTGCCAGCAGCTTAGCAAGCCCTCTACAGATTCTTGGGGATACGCAGTATTTT. It encodes CASSLASPLQILGDTQYF.

V and J are TRBV19 and TRBJ1-1, with D maybe TRBD1 (6 bases). This CDR3 is built from 14 residues. CDR1 and CDR2 (germline): LNHDA, SQIVND (reference sequence). Trimming left V 3 bases short and J 1 base short, with 9 bases between. CDR3 region: CASSIWTENTEAFF. The CDR3 bases are TGTGCCAGTAGTATCTGGACAGAGAACACTGAAGCTTTCTTT.

The J gene is TRBJ1-5, the V gene TRBV18; 7 bases map to TRBD1. Germline V gene lookup returns CDR1 KGHSH and CDR2 LQKENI. The J segment lost 1 base and the V segment lost 6 bases, leaving 6 bases of the junction unmatched. The CDR3 length is 15 residues. The CDR3 sequence: CASSPTGASNQPQHF. For the CDR3, the DNA is TGTGCCAGCTCCCCTACAGGGGCAAGCAATCAGCCCCAGCATTTT.

The chain combines TRBV7-2 with TRBJ2-7; TRBD2 agrees at 9 bases. V shed 1 base and J 4 bases; nucleotides not matched to a gene: 8. The CDR3 is made up of 16 amino acids. Germline values: CDR1 SGHTA, CDR2 FQGNSA. DNA of the CDR3: TGTGCCAGCAGCTTAGGGCTAGCGGGAAGAGGATACGAGCAGTACTTC. This codes for CASSLGLAGRGYEQYF.

This chain uses TRBV7-9 with TRBJ1-2; 8 nucleotides match TRBD1. The CDR3 length is 15 residues. From germline, CDR1 is SEHNR and CDR2 FQNEAQ (reference sequence). V lost 5 bases, J lost 6 bases, and 11 bases stayed unmatched. The DNA for the CDR3 is TGTGCCAGCAGCCTCACAGGGGGGTATTTAGATGGCTACACCTTC. Amino acids: CASSLTGGYLDGYTF.

V and J are TRBV6-1 and TRBJ1-3, with a possible D match to TRBD1 (5 bases). The CDR3 has 15 amino acids. Trimming pared 10 bases from V and 0 bases from J, leaving 16 bases between. Germline-derived CDR1 and CDR2 are MNHNS and SASEGT. The CDR3 loop reads CATSHGADSGNTIYF. The CDR3 nucleotides are TGTGCCACCTCTCATGGGGCCGACTCTGGAAACACCATATATTTT.

The genes are TRBV11-3 and TRBJ2-3; D is ambiguous. Trimming pared 4 bases from V and 4 bases from J, leaving 18 bases between. The CDR3 is 16 residues long. Germline V lookup: CDR1 SGHNT, CDR2 YENEEA. The CDR3 DNA is TGTGCCAGCAGCTCATACCCCAAGCGAAAGGCAGATACGCAGTATTTT. Translation: CASSSYPKRKADTQYF.

The chain combines TRBV7-9 with TRBJ2-5, with no clear D. The assigned J gene may be wrong: the sequence end matches TRBJ2-7 better. The CDR3 is made up of 13 amino acids. Germline V CDR1 and CDR2: SEHNR, FQNEAQ (reference sequence). The DNA of the CDR3 is TGTGCCAGCCAGAGGCTCGGGTACTACGAGCAGTACTTC. Amino acids: CASQRLGYYEQYF.